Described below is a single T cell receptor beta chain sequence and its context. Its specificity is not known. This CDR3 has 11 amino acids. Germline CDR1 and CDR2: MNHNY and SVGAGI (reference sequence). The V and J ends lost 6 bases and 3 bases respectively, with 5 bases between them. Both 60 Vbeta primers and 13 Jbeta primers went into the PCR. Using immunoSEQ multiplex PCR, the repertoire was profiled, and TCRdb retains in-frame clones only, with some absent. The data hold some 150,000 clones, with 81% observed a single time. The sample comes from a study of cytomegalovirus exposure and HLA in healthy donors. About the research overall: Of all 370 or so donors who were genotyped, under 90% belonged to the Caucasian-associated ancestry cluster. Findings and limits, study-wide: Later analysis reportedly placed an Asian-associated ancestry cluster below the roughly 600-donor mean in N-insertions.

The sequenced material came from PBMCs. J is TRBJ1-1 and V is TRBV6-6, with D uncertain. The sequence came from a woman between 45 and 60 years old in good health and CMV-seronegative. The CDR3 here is CASSSDTEAFF. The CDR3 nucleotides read TGTGCCAGCAGCTCTGACACTGAAGCTTTCTTT.